The rows below give T cell receptor beta chains drawn from one sample of a study of CXCR3-negative and CXCR3-positive naive CD8 T cells. After re-calling the 5' RACE reads, TCRdb lists one entry per CDR3 protein, DNA absent. In all, the sample yields nearly 110,000 distinct CDR3 sequences. Sequences were obtained from naive CXCR3+ CD8+ T cells from blood. Source of these receptors: a human donor in good health. Some clones in this sample may be carry-over from other donors' samples. The CDR3 runs from the conserved cysteine through the conserved F or W.

j_gene | v_gene | len | CDR3aa
TRBJ1-1 | TRBV5-1 | 17 | CASSIKELQGYDTEAFF
TRBJ2-1 | TRBV19 | 15 | CASSELAGSYNEQFF
TRBJ2-7 | TRBV11-2 | 14 | CASSLGMGSYEQYF
TRBJ2-7 | TRBV4-2 | 16 | CASSQALAGTSYEQYF
TRBJ2-7 | TRBV29-1 | 12 | CSVLQNSYEQYF
TRBJ1-2 | TRBV6-5 | 14 | CASSSVTWDDGYTF
TRBJ2-7 | TRBV21-1 | 11 | CASTDGYEQYF
TRBJ1-1 | TRBV12-3/TRBV12-4 | 14 | CASSFTPGQGEAFF
TRBJ1-1 | TRBV30 | 14 | CAWRSGFMNTEAFF
TRBJ2-7 | TRBV28 | 13 | CASTRGLSYEQYF
TRBJ2-7 | TRBV20-1 | 15 | CSATFTGVPSYEQYF
TRBJ1-1 | TRBV4-3 | 16 | CASSQEGQPLNTEAFF
TRBJ1-2 | TRBV6-5 | 18 | CASSYLGTGGALGYGYTF
TRBJ2-4 | TRBV3-1 | 16 | CASSLGTRVTKNIQYF
TRBJ2-1 | TRBV2 | 14 | CASSGGSSYNEQFF
TRBJ2-7 | TRBV20-1 | 15 | CSAQSLAGGVYEQYF
TRBJ2-1 | TRBV27 | 16 | CASSVSAGGSYNEQFF
TRBJ2-7 | TRBV11-2 | 12 | CASRQGDNEQYF
TRBJ1-1 | TRBV4-1 | 14 | CASSQGQGNTEAFF
TRBJ1-1 | TRBV11-3 | 16 | CASSGRDRGPNTEAFF
TRBJ1-5 | TRBV6-6 | 16 | CASSGSMSLGNQPQHF
TRBJ2-2 | TRBV12-5 | 13 | CASGLEYTGELFF
TRBJ1-1 | TRBV29-1 | 14 | CSAWTGSMNTEAFF
TRBJ2-7 | TRBV6-2/TRBV6-3 | 14 | CASSEIQGIYEQYF
TRBJ2-7 | TRBV7-9 | 15 | CASSYKPRADYEQYF
TRBJ2-4 | TRBV7-9 | 14 | CASSPELRGNIQYF
TRBJ2-2 | TRBV6-2/TRBV6-3 | 17 | CASSYTLDRGPTGELFF